One and the same sample provided the 32 T cell receptor beta chains below, sequenced in a study of blood T cell repertoires in COVID-19. Here immunoSEQ multiplex PCR was the method, and the copy in TCRdb shows in-frame clones only, minus some. The table has about 350,000 clones, roughly 90% seen once. Sequenced material: PBMCs or T cells enriched from blood (not recorded which). Receptor source: a woman younger than 45 who had been exposed to COVID-19.

For the CDR3, the DNA is TGTGCCACCAGCAGAGGAGGGGGTCTGAACGAGCAGTACTTC. It encodes CATSRGGGLNEQYF. This chain uses TRBV15 with TRBJ2-7, with TRBD1 as a possible D gene (6 bases). V was pared by 1 base and J by 5 bases, with 12 bases between. There are 14 residues in the CDR3. CDR1 is LNHNV, CDR2 YYDKDF, per germline (reference sequence).

V gene TRBV19 combines with J gene TRBJ1-5; TRBD1 matches 9 bases. V shed 0 bases, J shed 6 bases, and the junction held 12 bases outside the gene matches. CDR3 size: 18 residues. Germline-derived CDR1 and CDR2 are LNHDA and SQIVND (reference sequence). CDR3 nucleotide sequence: TGTGCCAGTAGTATAGATTGGCCCGGGACAGGGTCTAGTCAGCCCCAGCATTTT. This sequence encodes CASSIDWPGTGSSQPQHF. The whole variable domain, remainder taken from reference TRBV19 and TRBJ1-5, is DGGITQSPKYLFRKEGQNVTLSCEQNLNHDAMYWYRQDPGQGLRLIYYSQIVNDFQKGDIAEGYSVSREKKESFPLTVTSAQKNPTAFYLCASSIDWPGTGSSQPQHFGDGTRLSIL.

The CDR3 here is CASSQQGALNYGYTF. The DNA for the CDR3 is TGTGCCAGCTCACAACAGGGGGCACTTAACTATGGCTACACCTTC. The rearrangement uses TRBV18 and TRBJ1-2; 9 nucleotides agree with TRBD1. The CDR3 consists of 15 residues. Germline-derived CDR1 and CDR2 are KGHSH and LQKENI. The V and J ends lost 4 bases and 1 base, in that order; junction bases with no gene match: 4.

About this clone: Other DNA sequences in this sample translate to the same CDR3. The CDR3 nucleotides read TGTGCCAGTAGTATTGTGGGGGGTCAGCCCCAGCATTTT. Its translation: CASSIVGGQPQHF. This chain connects TRBV19 to TRBJ1-5, with D possibly matching TRBD1 (5 bases). Per germline, CDR1 LNHDA and CDR2 SQIVND (reference sequence). The V end was cut by 3 bases, the J end by 6 bases, with 9 bases between. The CDR3 covers 13 residues.

This sequence joins TRBV6-2 or TRBV6-3 and TRBJ2-7, with TRBD1 matching 7 bases. J was trimmed by 3 bases and V by 5 bases; bases with no gene match: 10. This CDR3 has 15 amino acids. Germline V gives CDR1 MNHEY, CDR2 SVGEGT. The CDR3 here is CASSHRGSHYYEQYF. CDR3 bases: TGTGCCAGCAGTCACAGGGGCAGTCATTACTACGAGCAGTACTTC.

The rearrangement links TRBV24-1 to TRBJ1-2; 9 nucleotides align to TRBD1. V lost 2 bases to trimming and J lost 8 bases; unmatched junction nucleotides: 11. The CDR3 runs 16 residues. In germline, CDR1 is KGHDR, CDR2 SFDVKD. The CDR3 sequence: CATSDSPGQGWSGYTF. The CDR3 bases are TGTGCCACCAGTGATTCCCCCGGACAGGGGTGGAGCGGCTACACCTTC.

This sequence joins TRBV5-5 and TRBJ2-3; D unclear. In germline, CDR1 is SGHKS, CDR2 YYEKEE (reference sequence). V dropped 3 bases and J dropped 2 bases, with 7 bases sitting between them. The CDR3 is made up of 13 amino acids. The CDR3 nucleotides read TGTGCCAGCAGCTGGCAGAACACAGATACGCAGTATTTT. This sequence encodes CASSWQNTDTQYF.

The chain has TRBV18 and TRBJ1-1; D may be TRBD1 (6 bases). CDR1 KGHSH and CDR2 LQKENI come from the germline V gene. The CDR3 length is 13 residues. The V end lost 0 bases, the J end lost 7 bases, and 9 bases lay between the germline ends. CDR3 loop: CASSPPQQGEAFF. The CDR3 region has the DNA TGTGCCAGCTCACCACCCCAACAGGGTGAAGCTTTCTTT. Based on the CDR3 plus reference TRBV18 and TRBJ1-1, the full variable domain is NAGVMQNPRHLVRRRGQEARLRCSPMKGHSHVYWYRQLPEEGLKFMVYLQKENIIDESGMPKERFSAEFPKEGPSILRIQQVVRGDSAAYFCASSPPQQGEAFFGQGTRLTVV.

The chain carries TRBV28 and TRBJ2-3, with 12 bases lining up with TRBD2. V gave up 5 bases and J gave up 4 bases; unmatched junction bases: 4. Germline V gene lookup returns CDR1 MDHEN and CDR2 SYDVKM. This CDR3 comprises 15 residues. The CDR3 coding sequence is TGTGCCAGCAGTCGACTAGCGGGAGCTCCAGATACGCAGTATTTT. Translating gives CASSRLAGAPDTQYF.

The V and J genes are TRBV5-5 and TRBJ1-5, with 8 bases identical to TRBD1. Germline CDR1 SGHKS, CDR2 YYEKEE (reference sequence). V lost 1 base, J lost 5 bases, and 5 bases stayed unmatched. This CDR3 has 15 amino acids. CDR3 amino acids: CASSLSGTGHQPQHF. CDR3 DNA: TGTGCCAGCAGCTTGTCTGGGACAGGCCATCAGCCCCAGCATTTT.

The rearrangement links TRBV5-4 to TRBJ2-5; D gene unclear. V shed 0 bases and J shed 5 bases, with 11 bases lying between them. Per the germline V gene, CDR1 is SGHNT and CDR2 is YYREEE (reference sequence). The CDR3 consists of 14 residues. This CDR3 is CASSLESIHETQYF. CDR3 in DNA: TGTGCCAGCAGCTTGGAAAGCATTCACGAGACCCAGTACTTC.

This chain links TRBV3-1 (or the pseudogene TRBV3-2) with TRBJ2-2; 7 bases match TRBD2. Germline assignment: CDR1 LGHDT and CDR2 YNNKEL (reference sequence). The CDR3 sequence is 16 residues long. V shed 0 bases and J 2 bases; nucleotides not matched to a gene: 3. CDR3 in amino acids: CASSQDSGGNTGELFF. DNA for the CDR3: TGTGCCAGCAGCCAAGATTCGGGGGGTAACACCGGGGAGCTGTTTTTT.

The chain has TRBV20-1 and TRBJ1-2; D is ambiguous. The germline V gene encodes CDR1 DFQATT and CDR2 SNEGSKA (reference sequence). The germline V and J ends were trimmed by 3 bases and 8 bases, with 4 bases remaining between them. This CDR3 region has 9 residues. The CDR3 sequence: CSARGGYTF. For the CDR3, the DNA is TGCAGTGCTAGGGGCGGCTACACCTTC.

V usage is TRBV19 and J usage is TRBJ1-5, with unresolved D. Trimming removed 4 bases at V and 3 bases at J, with 13 bases between. The germline V gene has CDR1 LNHDA and CDR2 SQIVND (reference sequence). The CDR3 length is 15 residues. The CDR3 sequence is CASSTDTPFNQPQHF. Here the CDR3 DNA reads TGTGCCAGTAGTACCGACACCCCCTTCAATCAGCCCCAGCATTTT.

The genes are TRBV6-1 and TRBJ2-5; 7 nucleotides line up with TRBD1. The CDR3 is 15 amino acids. Germline V gene sequence: CDR1 MNHNS, CDR2 SASEGT. V was clipped by 2 bases and J by 5 bases; unmatched bases: 8. CDR3 sequence reads: CASSESGTALETQYF. The CDR3 DNA reads TGTGCCAGCAGTGAATCCGGGACAGCCCTCGAGACCCAGTACTTC.

The chain carries TRBV5-1 and TRBJ2-7, with 7 positions matching TRBD1. The J segment lost 6 bases and the V segment lost 2 bases, leaving 11 bases of the junction unmatched. Germline V gene data show CDR1 as SGHRS and CDR2 as YFSETQ. This CDR3 spans 15 amino acids. The CDR3 is CASSFTGVRLSEQYF. CDR3 nucleotides: TGCGCCAGCAGCTTCACAGGGGTTAGGTTATCCGAGCAGTACTTC.

This clone was detected a few times. The chain is built from TRBV5-3 and TRBJ1-2; tentative D call: TRBD1 (5 bases). TRBV5-3 is an ORF; its function is uncertain. The CDR3 is 20 residues long. Trimming cost V 3 bases and J 3 bases, with 30 bases left between them. The DNA for the CDR3 is TGTGCCAGAAGCTGGGGGACGGGAGAGAGCCCATTGTGGCCCTACTATGGCTACACCTTC. Encoded protein: CARSWGTGESPLWPYYGYTF.

The V call is TRBV7-2, the J call TRBJ2-1, with TRBD2 matching 14 bases. The CDR3 consists of 15 residues. Germline assignment: CDR1 SGHTA and CDR2 FQGNSA. V shed 5 bases, J shed 8 bases, and the junction held 5 bases outside the gene matches. The CDR3 sequence is CASSTGTSGSDEQFF. CDR3 bases: TGTGCCAGCAGCACCGGGACTAGCGGGAGTGATGAGCAGTTCTTC.

J is TRBJ1-1 and V is TRBV19; 9 bases align to TRBD1. CDR1 and CDR2 (germline): LNHDA, SQIVND (reference sequence). The CDR3 is 14 amino acids. Trimming removed 5 bases from V and 4 bases from J; junction bases left unmatched: 5. CDR3 sequence: CASSPQGARTEAFF. The CDR3 DNA reads as TGTGCCAGTAGTCCACAGGGGGCGCGCACTGAAGCTTTCTTT.

The chain carries TRBV28 and TRBJ2-5; 7 bases are a match to TRBD1. This CDR3 region has 15 residues. V lost 4 bases, J lost 7 bases, and 12 bases stayed unmatched. Germline V gives CDR1 MDHEN, CDR2 SYDVKM. This chain's CDR3 is CASSSVDRPAATQYF. In nucleotides, the CDR3 is TGTGCCAGCAGTTCTGTGGACAGGCCGGCGGCGACCCAGTACTTC.

This rearrangement joins TRBV3-1 (or the pseudogene TRBV3-2) to TRBJ2-7, with TRBD2 matching 11 bases. J gave up 2 bases and V 4 bases, and 1 base lay outside the gene matches. The CDR3 contains 14 residues. Germline V lookup: CDR1 LGHDT, CDR2 YNNKEL (reference sequence). CDR3 residues: CASSPTSGTYEQYF. The CDR3 DNA sequence: TGTGCCAGCAGCCCGACTAGCGGGACCTACGAGCAGTACTTC.

The gene calls are TRBV13 and TRBJ1-6, with D possibly matching TRBD1 (5 bases). The CDR3 extends over 18 amino acids. CDR1 and CDR2 from the germline V gene are PRHDT and FYEKMQ (reference sequence). The germline V and J ends were trimmed by 7 bases and 0 bases, with 19 bases remaining between them. The CDR3 region is CASTLTGRQSSYNSPLHF. The CDR3 nucleotides are TGTGCCAGCACCCTAACAGGACGCCAAAGCTCCTATAATTCACCCCTCCACTTT.

This sequence joins TRBV5-6 and TRBJ2-1; D gene ambiguous. This CDR3 contains 11 residues. V lost 2 bases, J lost 5 bases, and 2 bases lay in between. The germline V gene has CDR1 SGHDT and CDR2 YYEEEE. CDR3 DNA: TGTGCCAGCAGCTTCGACAATGAGCAGTTCTTC. Translation: CASSFDNEQFF.

The chain has TRBV11-3 and TRBJ2-3; D is unresolved. The V and J ends lost 5 bases and 3 bases respectively, with 12 bases between them. CDR1 is SGHNT and CDR2 is YENEEA in the germline V gene. CDR3 length: 14 amino acids. CDR3 in DNA: TGTGCCAGCAGCCCTCTAGGATTGACAGATACGCAGTATTTT. It encodes CASSPLGLTDTQYF.

The chain recombines TRBV10-3 with TRBJ2-2, with 10 bases matching TRBD2. Germline V gives CDR1 ENHRY, CDR2 SYGVKD. This CDR3 has 19 amino acids. V gave up 2 bases and J gave up 4 bases; unmatched junction bases: 13. Written as DNA, the CDR3 is TGTGCCATCAGTGAGATGCCCACTAGCGGGAAAGCGGGCACCGGGGAGCTGTTTTTT. Translating it yields CAISEMPTSGKAGTGELFF.

The J gene is TRBJ2-7, the V gene TRBV7-6, with 7 bases identical to TRBD1. The CDR3 spans 15 residues. V lost 5 bases, J lost 0 bases, and 7 bases stayed unmatched. Germline CDR1 reads SGHVS; CDR2 reads FNYEAQ. CDR3 DNA sequence: TGTGCCAGCAGCACTCGACAGGGCCCCTCCTACGAGCAGTACTTC. Protein sequence: CASSTRQGPSYEQYF.

CDR3 sequence: CASSLADRGNYGYTF. In nucleotides, the CDR3 is TGTGCCAGCAGCTTAGCCGACAGGGGAAACTATGGCTACACCTTC. The gene calls are TRBV7-9 and TRBJ1-2; 8 bases match TRBD1. Per the germline V gene, CDR1 is SEHNR and CDR2 is FQNEAQ (reference sequence). Trimming cost V 0 bases and J 2 bases; bases outside gene matches: 2. There are 15 residues in the CDR3.

This sequence joins TRBV30 and TRBJ2-7, with D perhaps matching TRBD2 (7 bases). The V end was cut by 1 base, the J end by 4 bases, with 14 bases between. This CDR3 region has 14 residues. Germline V lookup: CDR1 GTSNPN, CDR2 SVGIG (reference sequence). The chain's CDR3 is CAWSGGGPGYEQYF. The CDR3 nucleotides are TGTGCCTGGAGTGGGGGGGGCCCCGGTTACGAGCAGTACTTC.

V and J are TRBV14 and TRBJ2-5; D remains ambiguous. The CDR3 totals 16 residues. Deletions cut 0 bases from V and 3 bases from J, with 14 bases between. Germline V gene data show CDR1 as SGHDN and CDR2 as FVKESK. For the CDR3, the DNA is TGTGCCAGCAGCCAAGATTTAGGCCTAGTCAAAGAGACCCAGTACTTC. Translation gives CASSQDLGLVKETQYF.

The chain uses TRBV28 and TRBJ1-5; 9 bases line up with TRBD1. Germline V gene sequence: CDR1 MDHEN, CDR2 SYDVKM. V lost 6 bases and J lost 2; bases outside the gene matches: 8. The CDR3 covers 16 residues. The CDR3 DNA sequence: TGTGCCAGCAGGTCGGACAGGGGCGAGGGCAATCAGCCCCAGCATTTT. It specifies CASRSDRGEGNQPQHF.

The chain links TRBV2 to TRBJ1-3; maybe TRBD1 (5 bases). Trimming removed 3 bases at V and 2 bases at J, with 11 bases between. Germline V gene data show CDR1 as SNHLY and CDR2 as FYNNEI. The CDR3 loop spans 15 amino acids. The CDR3 here is CASSDRVPTGNTIYF. The CDR3 DNA sequence: TGTGCCAGCAGTGACAGGGTTCCCACTGGAAACACCATATATTTT.

The chain uses TRBV4-2 and TRBJ1-1; D possibly corresponds to TRBD1 (5 bases). The germline V and J ends were trimmed by 1 base and 3 bases, with 12 bases remaining between them. The CDR3 spans 15 residues. CDR1 is LGHNA and CDR2 is YNFKEQ in the germline V gene. The CDR3 DNA reads TGTGCCAGCAGCCAAGGACAGAACTACCACACTGAAGCTTTCTTT. It codes for CASSQGQNYHTEAFF.